This TCR beta chain was recovered during a study of T cell responses to AZD1222 COVID-19 vaccine. Overall study context: Pooled in the analysis were second doses at about 4 or about 12 weeks. Study results and limitations: Seropositivity was recorded at baseline in only a handful of AZD1222 recipients. Donors, mostly white British, included more females; clonal diversity was possibly underestimated.

Worth noting for this clone: Its antigen remains unidentified.

The assay was immunoSEQ multiplex PCR, and TCRdb's table has in-frame clones only and misses some. Among about 120,000 clones listed, roughly nine tenths were seen once. Per the germline V gene, CDR1 is MNHEY and CDR2 is SVGAGI. This CDR3 has 16 amino acids. V dropped 2 bases and J dropped 4; count of bases not matched to a gene: 9. The source is an adult in good health. The sequencing here drew on peripheral blood, taken on day 0 of AZD1222 vaccination. The chain joins TRBV6-5 to TRBJ1-1; 8 nucleotides agree with TRBD1. The chain's CDR3 is CASSYPSQGGVTEAFF. The CDR3 region has the DNA TGTGCCAGCAGTTACCCTTCACAGGGGGGGGTCACTGAAGCTTTCTTT.